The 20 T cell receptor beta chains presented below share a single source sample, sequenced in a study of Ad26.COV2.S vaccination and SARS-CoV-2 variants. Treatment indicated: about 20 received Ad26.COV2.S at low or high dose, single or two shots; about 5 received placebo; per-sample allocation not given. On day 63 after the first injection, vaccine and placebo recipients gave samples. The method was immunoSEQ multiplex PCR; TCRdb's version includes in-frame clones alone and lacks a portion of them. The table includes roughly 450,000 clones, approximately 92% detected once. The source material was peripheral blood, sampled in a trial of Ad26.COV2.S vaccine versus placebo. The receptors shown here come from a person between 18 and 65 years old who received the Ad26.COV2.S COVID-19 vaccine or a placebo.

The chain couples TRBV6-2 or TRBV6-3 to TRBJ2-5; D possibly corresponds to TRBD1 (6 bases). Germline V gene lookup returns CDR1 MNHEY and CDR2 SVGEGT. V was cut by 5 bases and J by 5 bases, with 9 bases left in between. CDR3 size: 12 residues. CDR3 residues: CASSRDTETQYF. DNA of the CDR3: TGTGCCAGCAGTCGGGACACGGAGACCCAGTACTTC.

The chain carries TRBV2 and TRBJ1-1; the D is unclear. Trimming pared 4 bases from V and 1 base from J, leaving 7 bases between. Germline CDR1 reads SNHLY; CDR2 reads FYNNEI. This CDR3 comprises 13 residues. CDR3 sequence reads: CASSADPNTEAFF. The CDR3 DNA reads TGTGCCAGCAGTGCTGACCCGAACACTGAAGCTTTCTTT. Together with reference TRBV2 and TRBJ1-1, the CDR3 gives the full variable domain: EPEVTQTPSHQVTQMGQEVILRCVPISNHLYFYWYRQILGQKVEFLVSFYNNEISEKSEIFDDQFSVERPDGSNFTLKIRSTKLEDSAMYFCASSADPNTEAFFGQGTRLTVV.

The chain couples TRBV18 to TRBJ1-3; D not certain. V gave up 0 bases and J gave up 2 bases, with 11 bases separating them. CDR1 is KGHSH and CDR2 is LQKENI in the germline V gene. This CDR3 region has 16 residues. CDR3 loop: CASSPPQPPAGNTIYF. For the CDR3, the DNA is TGTGCCAGCTCACCACCACAGCCCCCTGCTGGAAACACCATATATTTT.

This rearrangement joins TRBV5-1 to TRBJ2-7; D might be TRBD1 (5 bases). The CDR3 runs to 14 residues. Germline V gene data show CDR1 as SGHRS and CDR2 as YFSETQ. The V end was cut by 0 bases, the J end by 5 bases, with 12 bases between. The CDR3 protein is CASSLGQPPNEQYF. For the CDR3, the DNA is TGCGCCAGCAGCTTGGGACAGCCCCCTAACGAGCAGTACTTC.

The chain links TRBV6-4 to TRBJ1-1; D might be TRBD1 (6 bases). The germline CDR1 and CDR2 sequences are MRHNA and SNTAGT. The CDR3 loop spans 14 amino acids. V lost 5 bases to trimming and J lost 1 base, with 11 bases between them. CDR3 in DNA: TGTGCCAGCAGTACGGACAGAGAGAACACTGAAGCTTTCTTT. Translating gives CASSTDRENTEAFF.

The CDR3 spells CASSFEGGESEKLFF. The CDR3, as DNA: TGCGCCAGCAGCTTTGAAGGGGGCGAGAGTGAAAAACTGTTTTTT. V usage is TRBV5-1 and J usage is TRBJ1-4; 7 nucleotides match TRBD1. Germline assignment: CDR1 SGHRS and CDR2 YFSETQ. V lost 2 bases and J lost 7; bases outside the gene matches: 8. The CDR3 is 15 amino acids. The whole variable domain, remainder taken from reference TRBV5-1 and TRBJ1-4, is KAGVTQTPRYLIKTRGQQVTLSCSPISGHRSVSWYQQTPGQGLQFLFEYFSETQRNKGNFPGRFSGRQFSNSRSEMNVSTLELGDSALYLCASSFEGGESEKLFFGSGTQLSVL.

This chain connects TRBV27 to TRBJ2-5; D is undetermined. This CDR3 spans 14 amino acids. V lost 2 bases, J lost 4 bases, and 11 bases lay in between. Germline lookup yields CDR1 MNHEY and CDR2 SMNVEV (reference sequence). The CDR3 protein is CASSLLLSRETQYF. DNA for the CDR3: TGTGCCAGCAGTTTACTCCTAAGCCGAGAGACCCAGTACTTC.

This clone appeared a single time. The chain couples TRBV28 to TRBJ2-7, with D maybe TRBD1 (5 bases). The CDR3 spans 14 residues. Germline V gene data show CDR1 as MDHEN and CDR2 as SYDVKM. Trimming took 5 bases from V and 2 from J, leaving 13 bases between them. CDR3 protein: CASSSRVQPYEQYF. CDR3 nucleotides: TGTGCCAGCAGTAGCAGGGTCCAGCCCTACGAGCAGTACTTC.

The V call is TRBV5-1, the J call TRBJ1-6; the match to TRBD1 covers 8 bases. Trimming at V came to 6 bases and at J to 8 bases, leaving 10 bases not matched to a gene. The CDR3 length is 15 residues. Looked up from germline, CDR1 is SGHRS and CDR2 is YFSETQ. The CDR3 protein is CASTRLGQVDSPLHF. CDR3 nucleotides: TGCGCCAGCACGAGGTTGGGACAGGTGGATTCACCCCTCCACTTT.

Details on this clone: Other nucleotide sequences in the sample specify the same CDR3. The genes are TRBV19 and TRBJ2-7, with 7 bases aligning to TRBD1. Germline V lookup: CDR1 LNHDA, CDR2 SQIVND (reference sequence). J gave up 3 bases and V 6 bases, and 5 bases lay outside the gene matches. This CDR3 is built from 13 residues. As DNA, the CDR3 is TGTGCCAGTAGCCGGACAGGAGTCTACGAGCAGTACTTC. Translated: CASSRTGVYEQYF.

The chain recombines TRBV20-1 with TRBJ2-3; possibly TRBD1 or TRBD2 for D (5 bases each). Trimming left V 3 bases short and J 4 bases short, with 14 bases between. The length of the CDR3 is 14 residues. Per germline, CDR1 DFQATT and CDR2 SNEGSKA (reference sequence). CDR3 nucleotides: TGCAGTGCTAGTGGGGGAGTACGGGCAGATACGCAGTATTTT. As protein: CSASGGVRADTQYF.

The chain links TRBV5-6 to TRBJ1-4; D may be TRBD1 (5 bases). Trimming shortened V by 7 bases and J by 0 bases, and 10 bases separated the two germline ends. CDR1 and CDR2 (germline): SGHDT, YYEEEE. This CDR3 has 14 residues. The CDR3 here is CASRDRATNEKLFF. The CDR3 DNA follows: TGTGCCAGCCGAGACAGAGCAACTAATGAAAAACTGTTTTTT.

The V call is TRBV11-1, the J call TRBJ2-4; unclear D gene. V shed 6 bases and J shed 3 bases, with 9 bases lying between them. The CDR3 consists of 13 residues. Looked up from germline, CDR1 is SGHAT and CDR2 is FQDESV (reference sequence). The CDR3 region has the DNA TGTGCCAGCAGTATTTATGACAAAAACATTCAGTACTTC. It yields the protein CASSIYDKNIQYF.

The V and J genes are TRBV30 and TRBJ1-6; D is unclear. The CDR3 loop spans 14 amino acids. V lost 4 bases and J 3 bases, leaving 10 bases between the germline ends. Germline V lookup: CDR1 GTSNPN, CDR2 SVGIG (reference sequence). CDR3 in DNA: TGTGCCTGGACAGAGGGCTTCTATAATTCACCCCTCCACTTT. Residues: CAWTEGFYNSPLHF.

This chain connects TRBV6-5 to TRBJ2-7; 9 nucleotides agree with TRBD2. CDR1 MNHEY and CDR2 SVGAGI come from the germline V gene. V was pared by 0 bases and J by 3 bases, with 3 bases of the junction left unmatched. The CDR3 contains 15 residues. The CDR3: CASSYSAGGIYEQYF. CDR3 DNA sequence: TGTGCCAGCAGTTACTCTGCGGGAGGGATCTACGAGCAGTACTTC.

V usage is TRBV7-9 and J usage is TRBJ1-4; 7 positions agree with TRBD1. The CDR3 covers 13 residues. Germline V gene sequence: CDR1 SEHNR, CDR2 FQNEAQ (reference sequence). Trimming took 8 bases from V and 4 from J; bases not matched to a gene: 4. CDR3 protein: CASGGDSNEKLFF. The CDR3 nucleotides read TGTGCCAGCGGCGGGGACAGTAATGAAAAACTGTTTTTT.

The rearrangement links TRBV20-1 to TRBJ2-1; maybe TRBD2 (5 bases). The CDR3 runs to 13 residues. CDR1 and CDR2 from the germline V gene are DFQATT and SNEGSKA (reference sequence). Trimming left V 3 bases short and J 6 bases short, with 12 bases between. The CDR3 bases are TGCAGTGCTAGTAGCTTGAGGGTCAATGAGCAGTTCTTC. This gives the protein CSASSLRVNEQFF.

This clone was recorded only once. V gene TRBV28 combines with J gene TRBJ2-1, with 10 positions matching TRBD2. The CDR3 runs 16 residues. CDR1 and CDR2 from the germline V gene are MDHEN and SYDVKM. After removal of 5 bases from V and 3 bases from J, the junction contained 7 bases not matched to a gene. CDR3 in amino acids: CASSTSGARGYNEQFF. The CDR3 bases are TGTGCCAGCAGTACTAGCGGGGCCAGAGGCTACAATGAGCAGTTCTTC.

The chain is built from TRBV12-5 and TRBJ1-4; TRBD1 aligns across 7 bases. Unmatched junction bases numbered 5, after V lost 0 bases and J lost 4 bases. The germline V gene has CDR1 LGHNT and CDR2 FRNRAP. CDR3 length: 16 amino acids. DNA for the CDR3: TGTGCTAGTGGTTTGGTAGGGGGGACAGTTAATGAAAAACTGTTTTTT. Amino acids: CASGLVGGTVNEKLFF.

CDR3 nucleotide sequence: TGTGCCAGCTCACCAATTCCCGGGACGATGAACACCGGGGAGCTGTTTTTT. Its translation: CASSPIPGTMNTGELFF. V usage is TRBV18 and J usage is TRBJ2-2; the D gene could be TRBD1 or TRBD2 (5 bases each). Trimming cost V 2 bases and J 1 base, with 14 bases left between them. CDR1 KGHSH and CDR2 LQKENI come from the germline V gene. This CDR3 has 17 amino acids.